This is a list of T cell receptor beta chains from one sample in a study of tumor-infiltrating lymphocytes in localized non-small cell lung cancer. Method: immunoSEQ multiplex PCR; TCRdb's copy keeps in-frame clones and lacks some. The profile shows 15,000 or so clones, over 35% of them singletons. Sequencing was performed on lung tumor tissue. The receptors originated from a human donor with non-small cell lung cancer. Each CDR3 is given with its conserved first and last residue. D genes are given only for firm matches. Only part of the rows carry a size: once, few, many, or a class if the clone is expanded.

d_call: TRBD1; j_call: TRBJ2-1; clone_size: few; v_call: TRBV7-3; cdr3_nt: TGTGCCAGCAGCCCACAGGGGAGATTGAGCAATGAGCAGTTCTTC; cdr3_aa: CASSPQGRLSNEQFF
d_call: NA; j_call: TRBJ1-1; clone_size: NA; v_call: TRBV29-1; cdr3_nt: TGCAGCGCCCGTCCGCTCACTGAAGCTTTCTTT; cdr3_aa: CSARPLTEAFF
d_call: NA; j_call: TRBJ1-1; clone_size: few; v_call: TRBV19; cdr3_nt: TGTGCCAGTAGTCACACGAGGGGAGGATCGAACACTGAAGCTTTCTTT; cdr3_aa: CASSHTRGGSNTEAFF
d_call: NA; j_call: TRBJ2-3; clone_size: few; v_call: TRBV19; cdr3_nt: TGTGCCAGTAGTGGGCTTGTGGGGAGCACAGATACGCAGTATTTT; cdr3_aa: CASSGLVGSTDTQYF
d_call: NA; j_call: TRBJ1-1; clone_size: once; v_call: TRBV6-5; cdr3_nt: TGTGCCAGCAGCGACCGGCGGGGCCGCACTGAAGCTTTCTTT; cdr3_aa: CASSDRRGRTEAFF
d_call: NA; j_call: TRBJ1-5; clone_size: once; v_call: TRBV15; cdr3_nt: TGTGCCACCAGGGAATCAGGGGCCCATAGCAATCAGCCCCAGCATTTT; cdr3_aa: CATRESGAHSNQPQHF
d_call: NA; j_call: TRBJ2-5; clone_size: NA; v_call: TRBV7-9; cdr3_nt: TGTGCCAGCAGCTTACCGGGCCAAAGGCAAGAGACCCAGTACTTC; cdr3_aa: CASSLPGQRQETQYF
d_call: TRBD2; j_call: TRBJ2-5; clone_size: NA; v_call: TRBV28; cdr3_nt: TGTGCCAGCAGTTTTGGCGGGGGGGCGAAGACCCAGTACTTC; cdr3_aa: CASSFGGGAKTQYF
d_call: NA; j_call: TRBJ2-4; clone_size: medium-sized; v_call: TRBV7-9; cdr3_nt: TGTGCCAGCAGCTTTGCCGGAAACATTCAGTACTTC; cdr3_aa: CASSFAGNIQYF
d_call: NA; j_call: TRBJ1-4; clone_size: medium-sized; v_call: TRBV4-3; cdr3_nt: TGCGCCAGCAGCCCAGGACCCGGCGGAAAACTGTTTTTT; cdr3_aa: CASSPGPGGKLFF
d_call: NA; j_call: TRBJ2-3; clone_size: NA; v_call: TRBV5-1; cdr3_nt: TGCGCCAGCAGCTTGGAGAAGCTTAGCACAGATACGCAGTATTTT; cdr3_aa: CASSLEKLSTDTQYF
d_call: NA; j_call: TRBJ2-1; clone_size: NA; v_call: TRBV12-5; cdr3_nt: TGTGCTAGTGGTTTGGATCTTAAACCGGGTGAGCAGTTCTTC; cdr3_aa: CASGLDLKPGEQFF
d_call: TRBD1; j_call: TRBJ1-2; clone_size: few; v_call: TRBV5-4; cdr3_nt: TGTGCCAGCAGTACAGGGGATTATGGCTACACCTTC; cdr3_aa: CASSTGDYGYTF
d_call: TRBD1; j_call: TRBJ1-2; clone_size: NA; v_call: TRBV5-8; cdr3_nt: TGTGCCAGCAGCTTACCGTTTGGGACAGCTAACTATGGCTACACCTTC; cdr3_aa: CASSLPFGTANYGYTF
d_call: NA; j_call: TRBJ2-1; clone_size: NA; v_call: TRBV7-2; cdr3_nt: TGTGCCAGCAGAGAAGGCTATGAGCAGTTCTTC; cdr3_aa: CASREGYEQFF
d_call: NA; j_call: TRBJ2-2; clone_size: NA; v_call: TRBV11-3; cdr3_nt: TGTGCCAGCAGCTCCGTGAACACCGGGGAGCTGTTTTTT; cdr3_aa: CASSSVNTGELFF
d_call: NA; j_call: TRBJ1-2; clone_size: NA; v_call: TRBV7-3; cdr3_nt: TGTGCCAGCAGCTTTGGGACGGCGAATTGGGGCTACACCTTC; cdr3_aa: CASSFGTANWGYTF
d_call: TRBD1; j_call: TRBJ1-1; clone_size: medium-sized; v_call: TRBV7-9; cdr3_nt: TGTGCCAGCAGCCCAAGGACAGGCGCCATGAACACTGAAGCTTTCTTT; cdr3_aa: CASSPRTGAMNTEAFF
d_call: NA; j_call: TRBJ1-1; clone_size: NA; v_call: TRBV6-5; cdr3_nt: TGTGCCAGCAGTTACCAATGGGGGAACACTGAAGCTTTCTTT; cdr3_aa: CASSYQWGNTEAFF
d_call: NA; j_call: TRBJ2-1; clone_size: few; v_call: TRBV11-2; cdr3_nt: TGTGCCAGCAGGCAGCCGGGACCCTACAATGAGCAGTTCTTC; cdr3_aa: CASRQPGPYNEQFF
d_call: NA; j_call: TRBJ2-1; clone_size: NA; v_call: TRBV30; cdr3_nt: TGTGCCTGGAGGCTCGGGGGAGGTGAGCAGTTCTTC; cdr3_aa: CAWRLGGGEQFF
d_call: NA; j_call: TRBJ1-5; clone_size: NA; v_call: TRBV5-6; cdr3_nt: TGTGCCAGCAGCTTGAGCGATCAGCCCCAGCATTTT; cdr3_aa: CASSLSDQPQHF
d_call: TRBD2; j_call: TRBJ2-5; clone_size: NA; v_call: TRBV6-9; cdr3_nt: TGTGCCAGCAGTTATTCGACTAGCGGCCAAGAGACCCAGTACTTC; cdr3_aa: CASSYSTSGQETQYF
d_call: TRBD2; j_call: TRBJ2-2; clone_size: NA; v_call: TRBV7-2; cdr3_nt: TGTGCCAGCAGAATAACCGGGACTAGCGTCTATATCGGGGAGCTGTTTTTT; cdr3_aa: CASRITGTSVYIGELFF
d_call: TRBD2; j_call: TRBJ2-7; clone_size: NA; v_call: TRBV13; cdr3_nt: TGTGCCAGCAGCAAGCGCGGGAGTTCTGAGGACGAGCAGTACTTC; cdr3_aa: CASSKRGSSEDEQYF
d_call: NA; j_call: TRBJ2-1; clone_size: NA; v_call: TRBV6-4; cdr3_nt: TGTGCCAGCTCCAGCGAAAACGAACTGAATGAGCAGTTCTTC; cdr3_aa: CASSSENELNEQFF
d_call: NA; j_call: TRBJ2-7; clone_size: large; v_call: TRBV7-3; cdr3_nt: TGTGCCAGCAGCTTGGGGGACGGGGGGCGGTTCGAGCAGTACTTC; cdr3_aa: CASSLGDGGRFEQYF
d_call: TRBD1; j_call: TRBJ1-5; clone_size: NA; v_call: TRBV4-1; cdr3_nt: TGCGCCAGCAGCCGACGACAGGGGGACGGTGAGCCCCAGCATTTT; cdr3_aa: CASSRRQGDGEPQHF
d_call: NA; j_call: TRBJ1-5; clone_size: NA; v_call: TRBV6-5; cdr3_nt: TGTGCCAGCAGTTCAGGAGGCCCCAATCAGCCCCAGCATTTT; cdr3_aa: CASSSGGPNQPQHF
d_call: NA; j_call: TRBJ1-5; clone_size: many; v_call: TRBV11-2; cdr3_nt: TGTGCCAGCAGCTTAGCACCCCTTAGCAATCAGCCCCAGCATTTT; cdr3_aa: CASSLAPLSNQPQHF
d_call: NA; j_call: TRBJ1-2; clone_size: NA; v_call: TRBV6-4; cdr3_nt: TGTGCCAGCAGTGACCAGGGGTCAGGGGGCTACACCTTC; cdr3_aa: CASSDQGSGGYTF
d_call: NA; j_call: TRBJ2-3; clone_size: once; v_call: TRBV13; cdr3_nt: TGTGCCAGCGTTGGGGAGGAAGGAGATACGCAGTATTTT; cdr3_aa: CASVGEEGDTQYF
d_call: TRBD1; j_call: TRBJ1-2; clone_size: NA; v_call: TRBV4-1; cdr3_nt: TGCGCCAGCAGCACCGACAGGGTGGGCTATGGCTACACCTTC; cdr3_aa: CASSTDRVGYGYTF
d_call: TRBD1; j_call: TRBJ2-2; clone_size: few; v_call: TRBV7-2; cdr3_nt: TGTGCCAGCAACGGACAGGTTAACACCGGGGAGCTGTTTTTT; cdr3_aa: CASNGQVNTGELFF
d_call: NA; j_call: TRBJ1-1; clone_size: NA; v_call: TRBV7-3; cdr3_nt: TGTGCCAGCAGCTCCGGACAGAACACTGAAGCTTTCTTT; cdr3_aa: CASSSGQNTEAFF
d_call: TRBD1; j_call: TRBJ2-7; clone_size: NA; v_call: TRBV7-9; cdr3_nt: TGTGCCAGCAGCCAAGGACAGGGGCCCTCCTACGAGCAGTACTTC; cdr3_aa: CASSQGQGPSYEQYF
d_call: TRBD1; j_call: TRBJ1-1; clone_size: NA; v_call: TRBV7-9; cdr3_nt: TGTGCCAGCAGCTTAAATCAGGGGGCCTCTGAAGCTTTCTTT; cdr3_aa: CASSLNQGASEAFF
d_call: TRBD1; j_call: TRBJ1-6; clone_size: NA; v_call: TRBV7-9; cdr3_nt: TGTGCCAGCAGCCAGGCAGGGGGTGGTTCACCCCTCCACTTT; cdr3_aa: CASSQAGGGSPLHF